One T cell receptor beta chain is described in this entry. Its antigen is not yet known. No quality values exist for individual bases; no much larger clone is one base distant. The germline V gene yields SGHVS for CDR1 and FNYEAQ for CDR2. The CDR3 runs 14 residues from the cysteine to the phenylalanine. Only the CDR3 region is kept as DNA, spanning 42 bases read in frame from base 1. V is cut back by 5 bases and J by 8 bases, with 8 bases in the junction unmatched. Each clonotype received, on average, approximately 9.9x coverage in deep resolution sequencing performed on a MiSeq, where the target depth lay between 1 in 1 million and 1 in 200,000 T cells. The immunoSEQ hsTCRB Kit was used to generate the TCR beta libraries. Turning to the authors' computational methods: Data were analyzed with ImmunoSEQ Data Assistant and ImmunoSEQ Analyzer, with V, D and J genes assigned per IMGT definitions. Clonality, which ranges from 0 to 1, was calculated by subtracting the normalized Shannon entropy of productive rearrangement frequencies from one. Only overrepresented clonotypes making up at least 0.05% of each patient's repertoire were included in the public clonotype analysis. Thirteen age-matched healthy donor repertoires from immuneACCESS were used as controls for clonality. The table comes from immuneACCESS by way of TCRdb, which keeps in-frame sequences with V and J called. Part of the clones is missing from these tables; in studies checked, under half for an unresolved V gene and the rest for unknown reasons. Clone size and the V and J calls come from that table; the DNA yielded D and trimming. The sample includes over 200,000 clones, with just under 80% observed a single time. The ten largest clonotypes hold around 10% of the sample.

The data were taken from a study of cytotoxic CD8 clonotypes in ibrutinib-treated CLL (dated by TCRdb to 2020 to 2022). Study-level background: The cohort included approximately 15 treatment-naive and 11 to 12 relapsed/refractory patients; 17 were IGHV unmutated. Response samples were taken after a median of 12 months on treatment, ranging from 6 to 36 months. Partial responses were observed in roughly 24 patients and complete responses in 2; after a median follow-up of around 68 months, remission was maintained in 14 patients and progression was observed in approximately twelve. Cryopreserved peripheral blood mononuclear cells were obtained before treatment, at response, and at either sustained remission or disease progression. On average, each sample yielded about 250,000 productive templates and 85,000 to 95,000 productive rearrangements. Of the approximately 94 people in the trial, 26 had longitudinal samples available. Every sample from remission and from progressive disease was obtained while the patients were still on ibrutinib. What the study reported, not specific to this receptor: Lymph node repertoires were not examined, and the timing of sampling was not matched between patients in sustained remission and those whose disease progressed. Public clonotypes were rare and either shrank or stayed stable during treatment, and the rise in clonality at ibrutinib response reflected expansion of private clonotypes. Clonality rose at ibrutinib response, remained stable during sustained remission, and dropped back toward baseline at progression. Baseline clonality was found to be higher than that of age-matched healthy donors and was strongly correlated with circulating CD8+ T-cell counts.

The time point label on this specimen signifies: 12 to 13 months on ibrutinib. For TCR beta library preparation, 1.5 to 2 micrograms of genomic DNA were extracted from the cryopreserved PBMCs. Longitudinal blood samples from CLL patients receiving ibrutinib monotherapy were subjected to high-throughput TCR beta sequencing. Patients were enrolled in a phase 2 open-label single-center ibrutinib monotherapy trial. The chain joins TRBV7-6 to TRBJ2-1, with 8 bases in between that match TRBD2. The sequence derives from a human donor with chronic lymphocytic leukemia. The specimen was PBMCs, collected after 12 months of ibrutinib treatment. This receptor carries the CDR3 CASSPSGGPYEQFF. Here is the DNA: TGTGCCAGCAGCCCCTCGGGAGGGCCCTATGAGCAGTTCTTC.